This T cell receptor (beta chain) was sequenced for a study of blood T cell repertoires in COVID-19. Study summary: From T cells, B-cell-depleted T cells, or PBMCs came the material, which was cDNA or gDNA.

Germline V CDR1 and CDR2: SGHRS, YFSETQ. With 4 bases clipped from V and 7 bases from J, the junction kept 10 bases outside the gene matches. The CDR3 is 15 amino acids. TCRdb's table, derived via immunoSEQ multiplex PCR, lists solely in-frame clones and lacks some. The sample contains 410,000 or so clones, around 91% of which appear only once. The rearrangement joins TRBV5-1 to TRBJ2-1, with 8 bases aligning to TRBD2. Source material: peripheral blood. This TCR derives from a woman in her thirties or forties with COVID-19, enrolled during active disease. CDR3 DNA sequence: TGCGCCAGCAGCGTGAGTAGCGGGATGGCGAATGAGCAGTTCTTC. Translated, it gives CASSVSSGMANEQFF.